The rows below give T cell receptor beta chains drawn from one sample of a study of regulatory T cells in long-lasting Graves disease. TCRdb re-derived calls from the multiplex PCR reads in MiXCR, one entry per CDR3 protein. The data show 530,000 or so distinct CDR3 sequences, about 15% seen once. This sample was shared with a second study, whose subject was T cells in Graves' hyperthyroidism and ophthalmopathy.

This specimen consisted of peripheral blood mononuclear cells (PBMCs), obtained at new diagnosis, from a patient treated with antithyroid drugs. These receptors originate from a young man with Graves disease. Each CDR3 is given with its conserved first and last residue. D genes are given only for firm matches. Clone size appears in some rows only: once, few, many, or a class for an expanded clone.

clone size	V gene	D gene	J gene	CDR3 protein	CDR3 DNA
.	TRBV20-1	.	TRBJ2-7	CSAFAGLLGVEQYF	TGCAGTGCTTTTGCGGGACTGTTGGGCGTCGAGCAGTACTTC
.	TRBV9	TRBD1	TRBJ2-5	CASSTGTALSETQYF	TGTGCCAGCAGCACCGGGACAGCGCTTTCTGAGACCCAGTACTTC
few	TRBV5-4	TRBD2	TRBJ2-2	CASSLEGLADNTGELFF	TGTGCCAGCAGCTTGGAGGGACTAGCGGACAACACCGGGGAGCTGTTTTTT
few	TRBV19	.	TRBJ1-5	CATETGFSNQPQHF	TGTGCCACTGAGACAGGCTTTAGCAATCAGCCCCAGCATTTT
many	TRBV27	.	TRBJ2-3	CASSPYRADTQYF	TGTGCCAGCAGTCCGTACCGAGCAGATACGCAGTATTTT
many	TRBV6-1	.	TRBJ1-5	CATKGRGMGNQPQHF	TGTGCCACCAAGGGGAGGGGGATGGGCAATCAGCCCCAGCATTTT
many	TRBV20-1	.	TRBJ1-2	CSATDKSNYGYTF	TGCAGTGCTACTGACAAGTCTAACTATGGCTACACCTTC
few	TRBV7-9	TRBD2	TRBJ2-1	CASSSPGTRQTREQFF	TGTGCCAGCAGTTCCCCCGGGACTAGACAGACAAGGGAGCAGTTCTTC
.	TRBV3-1	TRBD1	TRBJ1-2	CASSQTPGTGEGYNYGYTF	TGTGCCAGCAGCCAGACACCCGGGACAGGCGAAGGGTACAACTATGGCTACACCTTC
many	TRBV9	.	TRBJ2-5	CASSAGLALETQYF	TGTGCCAGCAGCGCCGGACTGGCTCTGGAGACCCAGTACTTC
few	TRBV19	.	TRBJ1-2	CASRAGQRYGYTF	TGTGCCAGTAGAGCGGGACAACGCTATGGCTACACCTTC
many	TRBV7-9	.	TRBJ1-1	CASSRTGGRSAEAFF	TGTGCCAGCAGTCGAACGGGCGGGAGGAGCGCTGAAGCTTTCTTT
few	TRBV25-1	.	TRBJ1-1	CASSGGAGGWGTEAFF	TGTGCCAGCAGTGGAGGGGCCGGGGGGTGGGGCACTGAAGCTTTCTTT
many	TRBV12-3/TRBV12-4	.	TRBJ1-3	CASSPDSSGNTIYF	TGTGCCAGCAGTCCCGACAGCTCTGGAAACACCATATATTTT
.	TRBV24-1	TRBD1	TRBJ1-1	CATSVRYRGNTEAFF	TGTGCCACCAGTGTCAGGTACAGGGGGAACACTGAAGCTTTCTTT
many	TRBV30	.	TRBJ1-1	CAQFGGGGGEAFF	TGTGCCCAGTTCGGAGGGGGAGGAGGTGAAGCTTTCTTT
.	TRBV3-1	TRBD2	TRBJ2-1	CASSRLAGREQFF	TGTGCCAGCAGCCGACTAGCGGGAAGGGAGCAGTTCTTC
few	TRBV7-9	TRBD1	TRBJ1-1	CASSQGQGKGTEAFF	TGTGCCAGCAGCCAGGGACAGGGGAAAGGGACTGAAGCTTTCTTT
.	TRBV28	.	TRBJ2-7	CASSFRSGSVNEQYF	TGTGCCAGCAGTTTTCGGTCGGGATCGGTCAACGAGCAGTACTTC
few	TRBV2	TRBD2	TRBJ2-1	CAIQTSEQQFF	TGTGCCATCCAGACTAGCGAACAACAGTTCTTC
many	TRBV11-2	.	TRBJ2-7	CASSPVDQQYF	TGTGCCAGCAGCCCCGTAGACCAGCAGTACTTC
many	TRBV28	.	TRBJ1-1	CASGLGGVNTEAFF	TGTGCCAGCGGGCTCGGTGGGGTAAACACTGAAGCTTTCTTT
.	TRBV7-9	.	TRBJ2-7	CASSLGLVRSDEQYF	TGTGCCAGCAGCTTAGGGCTAGTTCGGTCGGACGAGCAGTACTTC
once	TRBV19	.	TRBJ2-7	CASSKSWDGTYEQYF	TGTGCCAGTAGTAAGTCCTGGGACGGTACCTACGAGCAGTACTTC
.	TRBV16	.	TRBJ2-3	CVSSGDSSTDTQYF	TGTGTCAGCAGCGGAGACAGCAGCACAGATACGCAGTATTTT
.	TRBV3-1	.	TRBJ1-1	CASSQDLSTMNTEAFF	TGTGCCAGCAGCCAAGATCTTTCTACCATGAACACTGAAGCTTTCTTT
many	TRBV29-1	TRBD1	TRBJ2-2	CSGSQGAGELFF	TGCAGCGGTTCACAGGGGGCCGGGGAGCTGTTTTTT
many	TRBV12-3/TRBV12-4	.	TRBJ2-7	CASSSGHEQYF	TGTGCCAGCAGTTCGGGCCACGAGCAGTACTTC
few	TRBV20-1	TRBD1	TRBJ2-7	CSARSGTGSSYEQYF	TGCAGTGCTAGATCCGGGACAGGGAGCTCCTACGAGCAGTACTTC
few	TRBV9	TRBD1	TRBJ1-2	CASSVGQVPNYGYTF	TGTGCCAGCAGCGTGGGACAGGTTCCTAACTATGGCTACACCTTC
few	TRBV6-1	TRBD1	TRBJ1-3	CASRTSGGSGNTIYF	TGTGCCAGCAGGACCTCAGGGGGATCTGGAAACACCATATATTTT
many	TRBV6-2/TRBV6-3	.	TRBJ1-5	CASSYSRGQRQPQHF	TGTGCCAGCAGTTACTCACGGGGGCAGCGGCAGCCCCAGCATTTT
many	TRBV3-1	.	TRBJ2-7	CASSQVEGWSYEQYF	TGTGCCAGCAGCCAAGTAGAGGGGTGGTCCTACGAGCAGTACTTC
many	TRBV6-5	.	TRBJ2-7	CASSYSRATYEQYF	TGTGCCAGCAGTTACTCAAGGGCAACCTACGAGCAGTACTTC
many	TRBV5-1	.	TRBJ2-5	CASSLAQRLQETQYF	TGCGCCAGCAGCTTGGCGCAGCGACTTCAAGAGACCCAGTACTTC
many	TRBV7-9	TRBD1	TRBJ2-2	CASSSRTGNTGELFF	TGTGCCAGCAGCTCCCGGACAGGGAACACCGGGGAGCTGTTTTTT
.	TRBV29-1	.	TRBJ2-7	CSVENGASYEQYF	TGCAGCGTTGAGAACGGGGCTTCCTACGAGCAGTACTTC
few	TRBV28	TRBD2	TRBJ2-3	CASSFSGGGQYF	TGTGCCAGCAGTTTTTCGGGAGGTGGGCAGTATTTT
many	TRBV28	.	TRBJ1-1	CASRREGGQFYTEAFF	TGTGCCAGCAGAAGAGAGGGGGGCCAGTTTTACACTGAAGCTTTCTTT
few	TRBV24-1	.	TRBJ2-3	CATSLRTASTDTQYF	TGTGCCACCAGTCTCCGGACAGCAAGCACAGATACGCAGTATTTT
.	TRBV3-1	.	TRBJ1-6	CASSEQVSGVYNSPLHF	TGTGCCAGCAGCGAACAGGTTTCTGGAGTTTATAATTCACCCCTCCACTTT
many	TRBV29-1	TRBD2	TRBJ2-7	CSVMGLAGNYEQYF	TGCAGCGTGATGGGACTAGCGGGGAACTACGAGCAGTACTTC